The TCR beta chain described here comes from a study of shared clonotypes between healthy human individuals (TCRdb year 2020). For the wider study: A couple of women and three men aged 18 to 49 years were included in the cohort. Blood TCR repertoires of roughly five healthy adults were deeply sequenced to estimate repertoire size and the extent of clonotype sharing between individuals. Libraries were prepared and TCR repertoires were sequenced by different laboratories using diverse techniques, in order to increase sequencing depth and limit assay-specific biases. For each donor, CD4 naive and CD4 memory were each given three plates, CD8 naive was given two plates, and CD8 memory was given one plate. Per donor, leukapheresis produced somewhere between about 0.8 and 9.5 billion PBMCs. General findings and caveats noted by the study authors: Around 5.4% of naive CD4, around 4% of naive CD8, about 2.4% of memory CD4, and 0.35% to 0.4% of memory CD8 clonotypes were shared across a few donors. Incomplete sequencing was indicated by rarefaction of sorted-subset datasets, despite the large sequencing depth. Pairwise subsampling indicated that sequencing depth was expected to affect the degree of clonotype sharing among donors. Naive subsets generally had larger estimated clonotype richness than memory subsets. Sampling was restricted to blood, and TCR repertoires in tissue are likely to differ from TCR repertoires in blood. Compared with non-shared clonotypes, clonotypes shared by all four sorted-subset donors had higher generation probabilities. Because the study included only a small number of donors, the genetic and exposure-history diversity represented was limited.

There are 15 amino acids in the CDR3, from cysteine to phenylalanine inclusive. Just the 45-base CDR3 DNA is kept, in frame starting at base 1. Germline trimming amounts to 3 bases on V and 0 bases on J, with 1 as the count of junction bases outside the gene matches. CDR1 and CDR2, per the germline V gene (reference sequence), are PRHDT and FYEKMQ. Using the deep immunoSEQ assay, TCR CDR3 regions were amplified from genomic DNA by multiplex PCR. Extracted genomic DNA from each cell subset was spread evenly across all wells of several immunoSEQ 96-well plates, with each plate serving as a replicate. For sorted subsets, roughly 200 ng genomic DNA, equal to about 30,000 T cell genomes, was loaded into each replicate PCR. Purified libraries were quantified with a Qubit 3.0 fluorometer, sized on a Bioanalyzer 2100, and re-quantified with the KAPA Library Quantification kit. Each immunoSEQ 96-well plate was sequenced on its own single-read 150-cycle Illumina NextSeq 550 flow cell. Regarding the original processing steps: Because the immunoSEQ output included only junctional sequences and no quality scores, the filtering could not be the same as the filtering used for full-length reads. To assign V/J genes and CDR3, sequences were annotated against IMGT germline references using PyIR, a Python wrapper for IgBLAST v1.9. Reads with weak V/J assignments (E-value above 1e-6), missing CDR3, stop codons, out-of-frame junctions, or ambiguous translated residues were removed. V3J clonotypes were defined by identical inferred V gene, J gene, and CDR3 amino acid sequence. Percentage overlap between repertoires was computed as shared unique clonotypes divided by the size of the smaller repertoire. Repertoire richness was assessed with RTK rarefaction, the Chao1 estimator, and Recon v2.1 estimates of unobserved clonotypes. Generation probabilities were computed with OLGA for all TCRbeta clonotypes obtained by the gDNA method from a handful of donors. In TCRdb, the immuneACCESS table is reduced to in-frame sequences with V and J assigned. These tables do not hold every clone; where another copy was compared, an unresolved V gene accounts for under half, and the others remain unexplained. V, J and clone size are those of that table, while D and trimming were read from the DNA. The sample contains approximately 710,000 clones, about 92% of them found a single time. The top ten hold 30% to 35% of the sample.

The donors were healthy, HIV-negative adults with no recently reported acute infections or vaccinations. Every donor was a Caucasian adult residing in Nashville, Tennessee, USA. CD8 memory samples were composed of magnetically selected CD45RO+ cells combined with CCR7-negative CD45RA+ effector memory (TemRA) cells. Blood was collected by leukapheresis, and PBMCs were isolated by Ficoll-Histopaque density gradient centrifugation and then cryopreserved in liquid nitrogen vapor phase. Purity and quantity of every magnetically sorted T cell population were checked by analytical flow cytometry. From each sorted fraction, genomic DNA was isolated and quantified by UV absorbance on a Nanodrop 2000c. Comment on this clone: Its antigen remains unidentified. The sample holds no much larger clone one base away, and base qualities are not on file.

The rearranged segments are TRBV13 and TRBJ1-4; 7 central bases correspond to TRBD1. Sequencing used memory CD8+ T cells from PBMCs. The cell subset or site label, as the study defines it: CD45RO+ cells pooled with CCR7-negative TemRA cells. This TCR was sampled from a man aged 18 to 29 in good health. Some clones in this sample may be carry-over from other donors' samples. Read as DNA, the sequence is TGTGCCAGCAGCTTGGGACAGACAACTAATGAAAAACTGTTTTTT. This sequence encodes CASSLGQTTNEKLFF.